A single sample is the source of the 13 T cell receptor beta chains below, sequenced in a study of cytomegalovirus exposure and HLA in healthy donors. PCR was performed using 60 Vbeta and 13 Jbeta primers. Some clones are missing from TCRdb's copy, which holds only in-frame ones; the method was immunoSEQ multiplex PCR. The repertoire holds about 120,000 clones, with 66% as singletons. The sequenced material came from PBMCs. Every receptor here comes from a man between 18 and 35 years old in good health and CMV-seronegative.

This chain uses TRBV5-8 with TRBJ2-1, with 8 nucleotides matching TRBD1. The CDR3 has 17 amino acids. Per germline, CDR1 SGHTS and CDR2 YDEGEE. V lost 4 bases, J lost 10 bases, and 19 bases stayed unmatched. CDR3 sequence (DNA): TGTGCCAGCAGCCAGGGTTATGACAGGGGAGCGCTTGAGGAGCAGTTCTTC. Translation: CASSQGYDRGALEEQFF.

This chain links TRBV28 with TRBJ1-1; D may be TRBD1 (5 bases). With 8 bases removed from V and 2 bases from J, the gap between germline ends came to 21 bases. CDR3 size: 16 residues. From germline, CDR1 is MDHEN and CDR2 SYDVKM. CDR3 DNA: TGTGCCAGCCCAGCTAAAGGGGCAGGAGTAAACACTGAAGCTTTCTTT. Encoded protein: CASPAKGAGVNTEAFF.

The chain is built from TRBV2 and TRBJ2-7; no definite D call. The CDR3 has 13 residues. CDR1 is SNHLY, CDR2 FYNNEI, per germline. Trimming pared 4 bases from V and 2 bases from J, leaving 9 bases between. CDR3 loop: CASSGASPYEQYF. As DNA, the CDR3 is TGTGCCAGCAGTGGTGCCAGTCCCTACGAGCAGTACTTC.

This clone was seen a single time. The chain combines TRBV6-5 with TRBJ2-7, with 7 bases lining up with TRBD1. CDR3 length: 15 residues. The germline gives CDR1 MNHEY, CDR2 SVGAGI. V lost 5 bases and J lost 2; bases outside the gene matches: 9. CDR3 bases: TGTGCCAGCAGTGCCCCGACCGGGACAGCCTACGAGCAGTACTTC. Amino acid sequence: CASSAPTGTAYEQYF.

The chain carries TRBV19 and TRBJ2-1; 8 bases line up with TRBD2. The germline CDR1 and CDR2 sequences are LNHDA and SQIVND (reference sequence). With V trimmed by 7 bases and J by 5 bases, 10 bases remained unmatched. The CDR3 covers 15 residues. The CDR3, as DNA: TGTGCCAGTACTCCCCTGATAGCGGGGAACAATGAGCAGTTCTTC. Translating it yields CASTPLIAGNNEQFF.

This clone is a singleton in its sample. The chain has TRBV6-6 and TRBJ1-2, with a tentative D call TRBD1 (5 bases). Trimming stripped 0 bases from V and 5 bases from J, with 16 bases between. Germline CDR1 MNHNY, CDR2 SVGAGI (reference sequence). The CDR3 sequence is 16 residues long. The CDR3 sequence is CASSYSRAGILYGYTF. In DNA, the CDR3 is TGTGCCAGCAGTTACTCTCGAGCAGGGATACTTTATGGCTACACCTTC.

CDR3 amino acids: CASSPPEGRAKTEAFF. The DNA for the CDR3 is TGCGCCAGCAGCCCACCGGAGGGCAGGGCGAAAACTGAAGCTTTCTTT. V usage is TRBV5-1 and J usage is TRBJ1-1, with TRBD1 as a possible D gene (5 bases). The V and J ends lost 4 bases and 5 bases respectively, with 21 bases between them. The CDR3 is 16 amino acids. CDR1 is SGHRS and CDR2 is YFSETQ in the germline V gene.

The rearrangement uses TRBV5-1 and TRBJ2-1; 7 bases match TRBD2. Germline CDR1 is SGHRS and CDR2 is YFSETQ. The length of the CDR3 is 15 residues. J gave up 4 bases and V 5 bases, and 9 bases lay outside the gene matches. CDR3 sequence: CASSPGGKRYNEQFF. CDR3 sequence (DNA): TGCGCCAGCAGTCCCGGGGGGAAAAGATACAATGAGCAGTTCTTC.

The rearrangement links TRBV11-2 to TRBJ2-1; 9 bases are shared with TRBD2. J lost 7 bases, V lost 0 bases, and 10 bases had no gene match. The CDR3 contains 17 residues. CDR1 SGHAT and CDR2 FQNNGV come from the germline V gene. In DNA, the CDR3 is TGTGCCAGCAGCTTAGAGAAGGGGCGGGGGGGCCTAAATGAGCAGTTCTTC. Translating it yields CASSLEKGRGGLNEQFF.

The gene calls are TRBV5-1 and TRBJ2-5, with D perhaps matching TRBD2 (5 bases). V was shortened by 5 bases and J by 5 bases, with 13 bases between the two germline ends. Germline CDR1 is SGHRS and CDR2 is YFSETQ. The CDR3 has 13 residues. The CDR3 loop is CASRTGLGETQYF. CDR3 nucleotides: TGCGCCAGCAGAACCGGACTTGGGGAGACCCAGTACTTC.

This clone was counted a few times. V is TRBV19 and J is TRBJ2-5; 9 nucleotides align to TRBD2. The CDR3 contains 16 residues. V trimming: 3 bases; J trimming: 1 base; junction bases outside the gene matches: 6. In germline, CDR1 is LNHDA, CDR2 SQIVND (reference sequence). CDR3: CASSIRRGGTQETQYF. The CDR3 bases are TGTGCCAGTAGTATTCGGCGGGGGGGAACCCAAGAGACCCAGTACTTC.

The chain employs TRBV14 and TRBJ2-1, with TRBD2 identical over 10 bases. The CDR3 consists of 15 residues. CDR1 and CDR2 from the germline V gene are SGHDN and FVKESK. J lost 9 bases, V lost 1 base, and 6 bases had no gene match. For the CDR3, the DNA is TGTGCCAGCAGCCAAGTACTAGCGGGATCAAGTGAGCAGTTCTTC. It is translated as CASSQVLAGSSEQFF.

This sequence joins TRBV29-1 and TRBJ2-5; TRBD1 matches 7 bases. The J call may be incorrect, as the DNA end agrees better with TRBJ2-7. The CDR3 is 14 residues long. CDR1 is SQVTM, CDR2 ANQGSEA, per germline. The CDR3, as DNA: TGCAGCGCCCAGTTGACAGGGCCCTCCTACGAGCAGTACTTC. Its protein product is CSAQLTGPSYEQYF.